The sequence of this T cell receptor beta chain was determined in a study of shared clonotypes between healthy human individuals. The germline CDR1 and CDR2 sequences are KGHSH and LQKENI. The junction had 9 bases not matched to a gene; V was cut back by 2 bases and J by 5 bases. The CDR3 is 15 amino acids. Assay used: immunoSEQ multiplex PCR; TCRdb lists only in-frame clones, some missing. The sample consists of around 500,000 clones, 70% to 85% of them appearing once. V usage is TRBV18 and J usage is TRBJ2-7, with 7 nucleotides matching TRBD2. The sequencing input was PBMCs. The sequence was obtained from a woman aged 40 to 55 in good health. Some clones in this sample may be carry-over from other donors' samples. CDR3 sequence: CASSPRGGNSDEQYF. CDR3 nucleotide sequence: TGTGCCAGCTCACCAAGGGGAGGGAATTCGGACGAGCAGTACTTC.